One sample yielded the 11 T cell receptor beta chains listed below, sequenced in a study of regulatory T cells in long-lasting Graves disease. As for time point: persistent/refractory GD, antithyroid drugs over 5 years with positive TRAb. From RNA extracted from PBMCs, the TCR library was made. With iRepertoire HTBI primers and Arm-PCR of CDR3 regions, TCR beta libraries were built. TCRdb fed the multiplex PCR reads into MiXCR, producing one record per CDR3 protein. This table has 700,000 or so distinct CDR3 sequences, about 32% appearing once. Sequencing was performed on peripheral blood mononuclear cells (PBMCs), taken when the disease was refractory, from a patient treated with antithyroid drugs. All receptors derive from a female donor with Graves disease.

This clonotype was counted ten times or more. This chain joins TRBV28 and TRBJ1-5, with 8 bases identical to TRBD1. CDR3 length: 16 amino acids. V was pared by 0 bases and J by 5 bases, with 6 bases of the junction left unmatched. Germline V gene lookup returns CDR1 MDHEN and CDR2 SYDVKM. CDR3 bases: TGTGCCAGCAGTTTATGGGACAGGGTGAGGTATCAGCCCCAGCATTTT. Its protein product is CASSLWDRVRYQPQHF.

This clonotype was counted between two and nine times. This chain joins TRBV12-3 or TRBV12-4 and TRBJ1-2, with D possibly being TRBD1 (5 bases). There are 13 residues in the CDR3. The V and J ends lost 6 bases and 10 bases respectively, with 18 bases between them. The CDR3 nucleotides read TGTGCCAGCAGAACAATTGACAGTTACGACTACACCTTC. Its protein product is CASRTIDSYDYTF.

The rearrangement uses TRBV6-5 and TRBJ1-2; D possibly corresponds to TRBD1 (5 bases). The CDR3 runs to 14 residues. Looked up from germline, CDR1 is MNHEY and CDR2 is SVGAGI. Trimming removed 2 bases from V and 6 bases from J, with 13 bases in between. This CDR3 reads CASSYVGRVDGYTF. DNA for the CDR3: TGTGCCAGCAGTTACGTGGGACGAGTGGATGGCTACACCTTC.

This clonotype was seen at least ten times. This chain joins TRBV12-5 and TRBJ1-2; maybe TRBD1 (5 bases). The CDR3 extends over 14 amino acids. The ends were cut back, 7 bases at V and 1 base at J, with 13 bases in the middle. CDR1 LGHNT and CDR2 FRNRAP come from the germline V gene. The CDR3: CASEWGGVNYGYTF. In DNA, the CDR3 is TGTGCTAGTGAGTGGGGGGGAGTTAACTATGGCTACACCTTC.

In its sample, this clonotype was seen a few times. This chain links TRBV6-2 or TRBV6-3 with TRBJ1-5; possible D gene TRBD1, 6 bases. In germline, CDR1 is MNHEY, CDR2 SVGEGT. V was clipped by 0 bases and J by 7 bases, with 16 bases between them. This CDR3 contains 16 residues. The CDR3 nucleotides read TGTGCCAGCAGTTACTCGGCCTTTAAGGGGGACCAGCCCCAGCATTTT. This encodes CASSYSAFKGDQPQHF.

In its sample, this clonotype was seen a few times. The DNA for the CDR3 is TGTGCTAGTGGCCACGGGACAGGGGGCGGCTATGGCTACACCTTC. Protein product: CASGHGTGGGYGYTF. The chain recombines TRBV12-5 with TRBJ1-2; 12 bases line up with TRBD1. Trimming at V came to 6 bases and at J to 4 bases, leaving 6 bases not matched to a gene. Germline lookup yields CDR1 LGHNT and CDR2 FRNRAP. The CDR3 spans 15 residues.

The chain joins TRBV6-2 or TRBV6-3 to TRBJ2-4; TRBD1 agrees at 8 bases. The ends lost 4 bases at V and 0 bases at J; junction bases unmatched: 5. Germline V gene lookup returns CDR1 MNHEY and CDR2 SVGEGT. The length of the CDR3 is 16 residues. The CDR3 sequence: CASSSWTGLAKNIQYF. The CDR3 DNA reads TGTGCCAGCAGTTCTTGGACAGGGTTAGCCAAAAACATTCAGTACTTC.

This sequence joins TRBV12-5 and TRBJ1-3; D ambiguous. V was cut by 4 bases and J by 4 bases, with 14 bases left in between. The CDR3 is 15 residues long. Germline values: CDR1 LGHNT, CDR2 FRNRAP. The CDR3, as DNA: TGTGCTAGTGGTTGGAAACAGACTTCGGGAAACACCATATATTTT. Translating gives CASGWKQTSGNTIYF.

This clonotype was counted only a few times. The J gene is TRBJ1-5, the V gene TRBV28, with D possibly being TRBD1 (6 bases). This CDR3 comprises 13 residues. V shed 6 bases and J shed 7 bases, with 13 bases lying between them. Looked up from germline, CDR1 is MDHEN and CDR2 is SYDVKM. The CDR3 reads CASRLQGTQPQHF. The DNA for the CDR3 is TGTGCCAGCAGGCTACAGGGTACACAGCCCCAGCATTTT.

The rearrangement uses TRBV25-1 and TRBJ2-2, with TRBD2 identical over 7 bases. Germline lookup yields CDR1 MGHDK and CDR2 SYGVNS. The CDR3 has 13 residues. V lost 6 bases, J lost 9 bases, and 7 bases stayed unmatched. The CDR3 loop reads CASRGGAGRELFF. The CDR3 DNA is TGTGCCAGCAGGGGAGGGGCGGGCCGGGAGCTGTTTTTT.

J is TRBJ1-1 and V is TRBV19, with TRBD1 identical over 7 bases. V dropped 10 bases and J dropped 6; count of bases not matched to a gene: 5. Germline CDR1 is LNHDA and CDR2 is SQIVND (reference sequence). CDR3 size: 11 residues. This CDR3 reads CATHRGPEAFF. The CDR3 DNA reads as TGTGCCACCCACAGGGGACCTGAAGCTTTCTTT.